These 18 T cell receptor beta chains were all obtained from the same sample, sequenced in a study of T cells in localized non-small cell lung cancer. Produced via immunoSEQ multiplex PCR; TCRdb's table is partial and in-frame only. The sample lists roughly 2,400 clones; around 20% were seen once. Source: lung tumor tissue, taken before any cancer treatment. The source is a male donor at least 60 years old with stage I lung adenocarcinoma.

This clone is medium-sized in the sample. The V call is TRBV6-8, the J call TRBJ2-7; TRBD1 matches 8 bases. Germline CDR1 reads MNHGY; CDR2 reads SAAAGT. V lost 0 bases and J lost 4; bases outside the gene matches: 17. CDR3 length equals 19 residues. The CDR3 DNA follows: TGTGCCAGCAGTTACTCGCCAGAAGGGACAGGACAGAGTTTTTACGAGCAGTACTTC. Translated: CASSYSPEGTGQSFYEQYF.

This clone was detected a few times. This sequence joins TRBV28 and TRBJ1-5; TRBD1 agrees at 8 bases. This CDR3 region has 16 residues. Germline V lookup: CDR1 MDHEN, CDR2 SYDVKM. V lost 7 bases, J lost 5 bases, and 13 bases stayed unmatched. This chain's CDR3 is CASNKPLAGGDQPQHF. Written as DNA, the CDR3 is TGTGCCAGCAACAAGCCGTTGGCAGGGGGCGATCAGCCCCAGCATTTT.

The V gene is TRBV18, the J gene TRBJ1-1, with D tentatively TRBD1 (5 bases). The germline gives CDR1 KGHSH, CDR2 LQKENI. This CDR3 comprises 13 residues. The V end was cut by 2 bases, the J end by 3 bases, with 7 bases between. The DNA of the CDR3 is TGTGCCAGCTCACCAGCCAGGGACACTGAAGCTTTCTTT. Residues: CASSPARDTEAFF.

The chain has TRBV11-3 and TRBJ1-3; D is unclear. Germline V gene sequence: CDR1 SGHNT, CDR2 YENEEA. This CDR3 comprises 14 residues. V was pared by 4 bases and J by 7 bases, with 14 bases between. Here the CDR3 reads CASSSDLPGNTIYF. As DNA, the CDR3 is TGTGCCAGCAGCTCAGATTTGCCCGGGAACACCATATATTTT.

The rearrangement joins TRBV19 to TRBJ2-3; possibly TRBD2 for D (5 bases). The V end lost 3 bases, the J end lost 1 base, and 11 bases lay between the germline ends. The CDR3 is 15 amino acids. CDR1 and CDR2 (germline): LNHDA, SQIVND (reference sequence). The CDR3 here is CASSIGRLGTDTQYF. Here the CDR3 DNA reads TGTGCCAGTAGTATTGGGAGATTGGGCACAGATACGCAGTATTTT.

This chain links TRBV6-8 with TRBJ2-7; 10 bases are shared with TRBD2. Germline V lookup: CDR1 MNHGY, CDR2 SAAAGT. V shed 7 bases, J shed 3 bases, and the junction held 12 bases outside the gene matches. This CDR3 has 16 residues. This CDR3 is CASTPGGLAGDYEQYF. In nucleotides, the CDR3 is TGTGCCAGCACCCCCGGGGGGCTAGCGGGAGACTACGAGCAGTACTTC.

There are a few counts of this clone. This chain links TRBV27 with TRBJ2-1; D unclear. In germline, CDR1 is MNHEY, CDR2 SMNVEV (reference sequence). Trimming took 2 bases from V and 5 from J, leaving 7 bases between them. There are 13 residues in the CDR3. The CDR3 here is CASSLRENNEQFF. As DNA, the CDR3 is TGTGCCAGCAGTTTAAGGGAAAACAATGAGCAGTTCTTC.

This chain uses TRBV29-1 with TRBJ2-3; 7 positions match TRBD2. The trim removed 7 bases at V and 2 bases at J, leaving 12 bases unmatched. CDR1 and CDR2 from the germline V gene are SQVTM and ANQGSEA. This CDR3 has 15 amino acids. CDR3 region: CSAPLVAGVTDTQYF. The CDR3 DNA sequence: TGCAGCGCTCCCTTAGTGGCGGGGGTCACAGATACGCAGTATTTT.

The chain carries TRBV19 and TRBJ1-1, with D perhaps matching TRBD1 (5 bases). Per germline, CDR1 LNHDA and CDR2 SQIVND (reference sequence). This CDR3 comprises 14 residues. With 3 bases removed from V and 4 bases from J, the gap between germline ends came to 12 bases. DNA for the CDR3: TGTGCCAGTAGTATGGGGCTATTTGCCACTGAAGCTTTCTTT. Encoded protein: CASSMGLFATEAFF.

V usage is TRBV29-1 and J usage is TRBJ1-4, with 8 bases identical to TRBD1. Germline loops: CDR1 SQVTM, CDR2 ANQGSEA. CDR3 size: 13 residues. Unmatched junction bases numbered 4, after V lost 7 bases and J lost 3 bases. The CDR3: CSATGVSNEKLFF. As DNA, the CDR3 is TGCAGCGCGACAGGGGTTTCTAATGAAAAACTGTTTTTT.

The chain combines TRBV10-2 with TRBJ2-7; D ambiguous. This CDR3 has 14 amino acids. V was trimmed by 0 bases and J by 9 bases, leaving 15 bases between them. CDR1 WSHSY and CDR2 SAAADI come from the germline V gene. This CDR3 reads CASSESTTPARQYF. For the CDR3, the DNA is TGCGCCAGCAGTGAGTCAACTACCCCCGCCCGGCAGTACTTC.

The genes are TRBV29-1 and TRBJ2-5; the D gene is possibly TRBD1 (6 bases). Germline CDR1 SQVTM, CDR2 ANQGSEA. Trimming left V 2 bases short and J 1 base short, with 8 bases between. The CDR3 spans 13 residues. The CDR3 region is CSVEQGIQETQYF. CDR3 bases: TGCAGCGTTGAACAGGGGATCCAAGAGACCCAGTACTTC. The variable domain in full, completed from reference TRBV29-1 and TRBJ2-5, reads SAVISQKPSRDICQRGTSLTIQCQVDSQVTMMFWYRQQPGQSLTLIATANQGSEATYESGFVIDKFPISRPNLTFSTLTVSNMSPEDSSIYLCSVEQGIQETQYFGPGTRLLVL.

This clone was picked up one time. The rearrangement links TRBV19 to TRBJ1-2; 7 positions agree with TRBD1. The CDR3 sequence is 14 residues long. CDR1 is LNHDA and CDR2 is SQIVND in the germline V gene (reference sequence). J lost 7 bases, V lost 3 bases, and 8 bases had no gene match. CDR3 bases: TGTGCCAGTAGTATCGGACAGGCTTCGAGTGGCTACACCTTC. It yields the protein CASSIGQASSGYTF. Using reference TRBV19 and TRBJ1-2 for the parts outside the CDR3, the full variable domain is DGGITQSPKYLFRKEGQNVTLSCEQNLNHDAMYWYRQDPGQGLRLIYYSQIVNDFQKGDIAEGYSVSREKKESFPLTVTSAQKNPTAFYLCASSIGQASSGYTFGSGTRLTVV.

This clone is medium-sized (0.01 to 0.1%) within its sample. The chain combines TRBV9 with TRBJ2-5, with 14 bases fitting TRBD2. The V and J ends lost 3 bases and 5 bases, in that order; junction bases with no gene match: 3. The CDR3 runs to 15 residues. Germline CDR1 is SGDLS and CDR2 is YYNGEE. The CDR3 DNA is TGTGCCAGCAGCGCGGGACTAGCGGGAGTTGAGACCCAGTACTTC. Translated: CASSAGLAGVETQYF. Using reference TRBV9 and TRBJ2-5 for the parts outside the CDR3, the full variable domain is DSGVTQTPKHLITATGQRVTLRCSPRSGDLSVYWYQQSLDQGLQFLIQYYNGEERAKGNILERFSAQQFPDLHSELNLSSLELGDSALYFCASSAGLAGVETQYFGPGTRLLVL.

The chain joins TRBV18 to TRBJ2-5; possible D gene TRBD1, 5 bases. Trimming stripped 2 bases from V and 5 bases from J, with 9 bases between. CDR1 is KGHSH and CDR2 is LQKENI in the germline V gene. CDR3 length equals 13 residues. DNA of the CDR3: TGTGCCAGCTCACCAGACAGTCTGGAGACCCAGTACTTC. It is translated as CASSPDSLETQYF.

This clone was seen a few times. This chain joins TRBV4-1 and TRBJ1-5; perhaps TRBD1 as D (5 bases). The CDR3 extends over 14 amino acids. Deletions cut 2 bases from V and 6 bases from J, with 11 bases between. The germline V gene has CDR1 MGHRA and CDR2 YSYEKL. The CDR3 nucleotides are TGCGCCAGCAGCCAACAGGGAGGTTCTCAGCCCCAGCATTTT. Its protein product is CASSQQGGSQPQHF.

This chain connects TRBV30 to TRBJ2-7; tentative D call: TRBD2 (6 bases). Germline CDR1 is GTSNPN and CDR2 is SVGIG (reference sequence). Trimming cost V 3 bases and J 4 bases, with 13 bases left between them. The CDR3 loop spans 13 amino acids. The CDR3 nucleotides are TGTGCCTGGAGCGGGAGTAAAGGATACGAGCAGTACTTC. The encoded protein is CAWSGSKGYEQYF.

The table lists this clone with a few counts. V usage is TRBV11-3 and J usage is TRBJ2-1; perhaps TRBD1 as D (6 bases). The ends were cut back, 4 bases at V and 5 bases at J, with 15 bases in the middle. The germline V gene encodes CDR1 SGHNT and CDR2 YENEEA. CDR3 length: 15 residues. CDR3 nucleotides: TGTGCCAGCAGCTGGGCCCCGGACAGTAACAATGAGCAGTTCTTC. Translating gives CASSWAPDSNNEQFF.